This T cell receptor beta chain is from a study of blood T cell repertoires in COVID-19. In the original processing: Counts of nucleated cells, estimated from reference gene primer amplification, were obtained. Produced via immunoSEQ multiplex PCR; TCRdb's table is partial and in-frame only. D and trimming were read from the DNA, whereas the V and J calls and clone size are those reported in that table. The repertoire holds 150,000 to 200,000 clones, with approximately 85% as singletons. Germline V gene sequence: CDR1 SEHNR, CDR2 FQNEAQ (reference sequence). The CDR3 length is 15 residues. Trimming took 0 bases from V and 6 from J; bases not matched to a gene: 4.

This chain links TRBV7-9 with TRBJ2-1; TRBD2 agrees at 8 bases. The sequenced material came from peripheral blood. The TCR originated in a man aged 55 to 69 with acute or convalescent COVID-19. CDR3 loop: CASSLAQRGFNEQFF. In DNA, the CDR3 is TGTGCCAGCAGCTTAGCGCAGCGGGGGTTCAATGAGCAGTTCTTC.